This T cell receptor beta chain appears in the sequencing data of a study of B cell selection in AIRE deficiency. The table lists this clone with a count of one. Its target is unknown. Produced via immunoSEQ multiplex PCR; TCRdb's table is partial and in-frame only. The data hold tens of thousands of clones, with around 97% observed a single time. The sorted conventional CD4 T cells were gated as CD4+CD127+. Overall study results and limits: Shared Treg sequences had shorter CDR3s, biased toward rearrangements with few non-templated insertions. Only about 9% of about 3,500 shared Treg sequences were patient-specific; less than 40% healthy-specific.

The length of the CDR3 is 16 residues. Trimming took off 5 bases at V and 5 bases at J, with 19 bases between the two ends. In germline, CDR1 is SGDLS, CDR2 YYNGEE. The chain employs TRBV9 and TRBJ2-2; D is perhaps TRBD2 (5 bases). The TCR comes from a human donor with AIRE deficiency. The sequencing sample was made of conventional CD4+ T cells sorted from PBMCs. CDR3 bases: TGTGCCAGCAGTCTTCGGCCGGGGATTCTTACCGGGGAGCTGTTTTTT. It translates to CASSLRPGILTGELFF. The entire variable domain, with the rest obtained from reference TRBV9 and TRBJ2-2, is as follows: DSGVTQTPKHLITATGQRVTLRCSPRSGDLSVYWYQQSLDQGLQFLIQYYNGEERAKGNILERFSAQQFPDLHSELNLSSLELGDSALYFCASSLRPGILTGELFFGEGSRLTVL.